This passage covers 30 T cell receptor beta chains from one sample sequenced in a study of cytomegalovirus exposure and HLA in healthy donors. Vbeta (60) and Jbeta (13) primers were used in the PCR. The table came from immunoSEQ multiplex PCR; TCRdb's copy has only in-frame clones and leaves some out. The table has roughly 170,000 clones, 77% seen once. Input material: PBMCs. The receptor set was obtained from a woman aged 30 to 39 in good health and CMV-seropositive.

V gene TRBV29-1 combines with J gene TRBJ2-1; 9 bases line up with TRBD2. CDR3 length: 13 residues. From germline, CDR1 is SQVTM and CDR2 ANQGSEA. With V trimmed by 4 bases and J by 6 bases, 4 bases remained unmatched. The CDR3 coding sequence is TGCAGCGTTGGCGGGAGGGCCTCCAATGAGCAGTTCTTC. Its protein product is CSVGGRASNEQFF.

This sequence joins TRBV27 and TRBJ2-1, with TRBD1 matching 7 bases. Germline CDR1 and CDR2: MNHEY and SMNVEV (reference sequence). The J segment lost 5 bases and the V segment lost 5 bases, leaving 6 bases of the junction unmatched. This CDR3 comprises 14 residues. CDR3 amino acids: CASSLTQGNNEQFF. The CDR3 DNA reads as TGTGCCAGCAGTCTGACACAGGGGAACAATGAGCAGTTCTTC.

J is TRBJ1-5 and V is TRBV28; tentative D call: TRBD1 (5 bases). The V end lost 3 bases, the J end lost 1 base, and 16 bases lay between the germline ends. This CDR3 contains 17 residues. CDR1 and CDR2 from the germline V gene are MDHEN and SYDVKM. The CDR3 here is CASSFPLAGGSNQPQHF. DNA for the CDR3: TGTGCCAGCAGTTTCCCCCTGGCGGGGGGAAGCAATCAGCCCCAGCATTTT.

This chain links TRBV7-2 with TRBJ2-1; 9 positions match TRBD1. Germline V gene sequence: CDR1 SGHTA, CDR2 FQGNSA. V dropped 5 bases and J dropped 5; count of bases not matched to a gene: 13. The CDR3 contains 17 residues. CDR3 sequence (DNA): TGTGCCAGCAGCCCCCCCCTTATCCGGACAGGGGACAATGAGCAGTTCTTC. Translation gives CASSPPLIRTGDNEQFF.

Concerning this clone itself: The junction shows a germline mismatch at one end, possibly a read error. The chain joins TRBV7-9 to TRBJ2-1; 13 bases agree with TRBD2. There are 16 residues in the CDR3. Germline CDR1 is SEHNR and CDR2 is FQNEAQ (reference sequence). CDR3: CSSSTTSGRPYNEQFF. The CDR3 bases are TGTTCCAGCAGCACGACTAGCGGGAGGCCCTACAATGAGCAGTTCTTC.

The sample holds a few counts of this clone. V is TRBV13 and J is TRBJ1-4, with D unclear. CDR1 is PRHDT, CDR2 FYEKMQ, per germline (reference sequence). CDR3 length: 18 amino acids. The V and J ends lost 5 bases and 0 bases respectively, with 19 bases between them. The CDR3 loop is CASSPVGQPGATNEKLFF. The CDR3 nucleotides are TGTGCCAGCAGCCCGGTCGGGCAGCCCGGGGCAACTAATGAAAAACTGTTTTTT.

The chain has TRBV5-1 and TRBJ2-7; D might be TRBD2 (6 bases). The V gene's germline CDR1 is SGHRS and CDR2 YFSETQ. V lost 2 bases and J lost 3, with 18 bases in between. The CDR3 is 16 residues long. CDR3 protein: CASSFSREPKLYEQYF. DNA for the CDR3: TGCGCCAGCAGCTTTTCGCGGGAACCTAAGCTCTACGAGCAGTACTTC.

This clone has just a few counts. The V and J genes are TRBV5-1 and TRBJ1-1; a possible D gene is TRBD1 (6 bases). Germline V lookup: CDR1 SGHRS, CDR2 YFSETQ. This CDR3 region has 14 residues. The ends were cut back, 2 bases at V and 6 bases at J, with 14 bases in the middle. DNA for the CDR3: TGCGCCAGCAGCTTACAGGGACGGGGTGCTGAAGCTTTCTTT. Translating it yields CASSLQGRGAEAFF.

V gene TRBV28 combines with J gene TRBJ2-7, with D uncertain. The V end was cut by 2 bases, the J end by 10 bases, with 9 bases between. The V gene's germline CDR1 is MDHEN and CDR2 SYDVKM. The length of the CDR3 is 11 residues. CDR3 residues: CASSLDIVQYF. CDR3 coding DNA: TGTGCCAGCAGTTTAGACATCGTCCAGTACTTC.

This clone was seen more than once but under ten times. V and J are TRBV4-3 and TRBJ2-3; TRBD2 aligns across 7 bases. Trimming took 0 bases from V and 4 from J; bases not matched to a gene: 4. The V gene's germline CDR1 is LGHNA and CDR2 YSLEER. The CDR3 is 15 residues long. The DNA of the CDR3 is TGCGCCAGCAGCCAAGATCGGGGGGTCGCAGATACGCAGTATTTT. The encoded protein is CASSQDRGVADTQYF.

The DNA for the CDR3 is TGTGCCGTCTTAGCGGGAAGCTCCTACAATGAGCAGTTCTTC. Its protein product is CAVLAGSSYNEQFF. The genes are TRBV10-3 and TRBJ2-1, with 8 bases lining up with TRBD2. CDR1 ENHRY and CDR2 SYGVKD come from the germline V gene. The CDR3 has 14 amino acids. V shed 11 bases and J 0 bases; nucleotides not matched to a gene: 6.

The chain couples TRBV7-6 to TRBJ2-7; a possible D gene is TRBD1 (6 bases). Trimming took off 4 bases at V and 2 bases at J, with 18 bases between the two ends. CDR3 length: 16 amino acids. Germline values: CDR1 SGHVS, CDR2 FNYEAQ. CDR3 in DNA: TGTGCCAGCAGCTCGAGAGAGAGGGGGACCCCCTACGAGCAGTACTTC. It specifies CASSSRERGTPYEQYF.

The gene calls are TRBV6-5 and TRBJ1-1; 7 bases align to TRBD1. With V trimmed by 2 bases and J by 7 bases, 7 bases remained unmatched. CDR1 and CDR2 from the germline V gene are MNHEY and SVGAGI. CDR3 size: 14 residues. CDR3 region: CASSYAGQKGEAFF. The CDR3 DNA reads TGTGCCAGCAGTTACGCGGGACAGAAAGGTGAAGCTTTCTTT.

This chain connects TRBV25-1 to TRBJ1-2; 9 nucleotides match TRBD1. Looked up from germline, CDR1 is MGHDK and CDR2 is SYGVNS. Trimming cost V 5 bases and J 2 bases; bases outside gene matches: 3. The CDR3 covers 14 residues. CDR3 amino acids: CASSKQGANYGYTF. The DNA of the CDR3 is TGTGCCAGCAGTAAACAGGGGGCAAACTATGGCTACACCTTC.

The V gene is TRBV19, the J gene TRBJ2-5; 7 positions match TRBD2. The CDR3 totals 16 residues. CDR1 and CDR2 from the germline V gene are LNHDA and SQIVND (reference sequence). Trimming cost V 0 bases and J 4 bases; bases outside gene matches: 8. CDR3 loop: CASSIERAGVGETQYF. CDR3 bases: TGTGCCAGTAGTATAGAGCGCGCGGGGGTAGGAGAGACCCAGTACTTC.

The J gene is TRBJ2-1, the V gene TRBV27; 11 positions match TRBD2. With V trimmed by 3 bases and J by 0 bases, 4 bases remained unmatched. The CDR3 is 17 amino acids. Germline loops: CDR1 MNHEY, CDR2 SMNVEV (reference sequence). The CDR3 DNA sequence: TGTGCCAGCAGTTTGACTAGCGGGACGAGCTCCTACAATGAGCAGTTCTTC. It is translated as CASSLTSGTSSYNEQFF.

This CDR3 is CASSLELAGPSSYNEQFF. The CDR3 nucleotides read TGCGCCAGCAGCTTGGAACTAGCGGGCCCCAGCTCCTACAATGAGCAGTTCTTC. This sequence joins TRBV5-1 and TRBJ2-1; 9 bases are a match to TRBD2. The CDR3 spans 18 residues. The J segment lost 0 bases and the V segment lost 0 bases, leaving 7 bases of the junction unmatched. Germline V gene sequence: CDR1 SGHRS, CDR2 YFSETQ.

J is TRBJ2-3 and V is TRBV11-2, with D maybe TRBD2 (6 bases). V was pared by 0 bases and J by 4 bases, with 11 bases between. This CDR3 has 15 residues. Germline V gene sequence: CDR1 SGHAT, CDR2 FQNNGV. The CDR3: CASSLERDGADTQYF. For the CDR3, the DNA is TGTGCCAGCAGCTTAGAGCGGGATGGAGCAGATACGCAGTATTTT.

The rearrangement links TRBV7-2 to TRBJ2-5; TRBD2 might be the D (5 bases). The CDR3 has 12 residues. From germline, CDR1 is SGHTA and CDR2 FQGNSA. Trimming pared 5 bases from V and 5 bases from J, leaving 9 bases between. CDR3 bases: TGTGCCAGCAGCCCCGCGGGCGAGACCCAGTACTTC. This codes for CASSPAGETQYF.

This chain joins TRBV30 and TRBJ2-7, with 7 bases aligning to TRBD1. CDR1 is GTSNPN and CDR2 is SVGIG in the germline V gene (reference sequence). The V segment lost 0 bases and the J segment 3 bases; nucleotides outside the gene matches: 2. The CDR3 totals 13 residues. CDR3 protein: CAWSVAGGYEQYF. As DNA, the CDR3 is TGTGCCTGGAGTGTGGCAGGGGGCTACGAGCAGTACTTC.

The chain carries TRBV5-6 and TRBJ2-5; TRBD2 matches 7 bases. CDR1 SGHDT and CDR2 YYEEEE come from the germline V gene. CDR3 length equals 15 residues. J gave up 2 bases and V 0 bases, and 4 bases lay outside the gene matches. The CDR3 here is CASSLVSSGQETQYF. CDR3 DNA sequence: TGTGCCAGCAGCTTGGTGTCTAGCGGACAAGAGACCCAGTACTTC.

CDR3 nucleotides: TGTGCCAGCAGCTTGTCGGGTCTCGCACTAGAAGCTTTCTTT. Protein product: CASSLSGLALEAFF. The rearrangement uses TRBV5-6 and TRBJ1-1; D uncertain. Per the germline V gene, CDR1 is SGHDT and CDR2 is YYEEEE. The length of the CDR3 is 14 residues. Trimming cost V 1 base and J 8 bases, with 15 bases left between them. Together with reference TRBV5-6 and TRBJ1-1, the CDR3 gives the full variable domain: DAGVTQSPTHLIKTRGQQVTLRCSPKSGHDTVSWYQQALGQGPQFIFQYYEEEERQRGNFPDRFSGHQFPNYSSELNVNALLLGDSALYLCASSLSGLALEAFFGQGTRLTVV.

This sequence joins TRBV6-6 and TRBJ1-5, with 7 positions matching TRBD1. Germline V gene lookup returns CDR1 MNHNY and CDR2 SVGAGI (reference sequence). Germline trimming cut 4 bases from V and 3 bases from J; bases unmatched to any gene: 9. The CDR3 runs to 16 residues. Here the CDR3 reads CASSWTTGDYNQPQHF. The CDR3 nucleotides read TGTGCCAGCAGTTGGACCACAGGGGATTACAATCAGCCCCAGCATTTT.

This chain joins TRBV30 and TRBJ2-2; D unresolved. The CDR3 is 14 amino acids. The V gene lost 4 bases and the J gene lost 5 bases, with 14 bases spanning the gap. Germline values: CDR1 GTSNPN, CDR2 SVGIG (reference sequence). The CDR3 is CAWTTLTGTGELFF. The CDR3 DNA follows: TGTGCCTGGACTACCTTAACTGGTACCGGGGAGCTGTTTTTT.

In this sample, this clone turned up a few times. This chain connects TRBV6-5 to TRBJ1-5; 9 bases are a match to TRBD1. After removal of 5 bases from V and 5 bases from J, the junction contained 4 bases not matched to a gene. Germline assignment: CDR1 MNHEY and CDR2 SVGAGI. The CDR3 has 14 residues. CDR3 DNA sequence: TGTGCCAGCAGTCGTACAGGGGGCCATCAGCCCCAGCATTTT. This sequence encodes CASSRTGGHQPQHF.

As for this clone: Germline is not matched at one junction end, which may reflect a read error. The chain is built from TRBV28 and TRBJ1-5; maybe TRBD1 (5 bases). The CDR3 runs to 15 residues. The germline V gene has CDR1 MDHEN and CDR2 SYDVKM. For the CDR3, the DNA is TGTGCAAGCAGAAGGCGGCATGCGGGGGGTCAGCCCCAGCATTTT. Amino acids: CASRRRHAGGQPQHF. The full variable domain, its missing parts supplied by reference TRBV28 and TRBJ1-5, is DVKVTQSSRYLVKRTGEKVFLECVQDMDHENMFWYRQDPGLGLRLIYFSYDVKMKEKGDIPEGYSVSREKKERFSLILESASTNQTSMYLCASRRRHAGGQPQHFGDGTRLSIL.

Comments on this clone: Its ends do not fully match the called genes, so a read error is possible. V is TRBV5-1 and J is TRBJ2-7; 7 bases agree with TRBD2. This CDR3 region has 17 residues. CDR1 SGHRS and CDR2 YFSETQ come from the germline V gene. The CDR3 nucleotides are TGTGCCAGCAGCCCTAGGGAAGCGGGACCTCTCGCCCGCGAGCAGTACTTC. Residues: CASSPREAGPLAREQYF.

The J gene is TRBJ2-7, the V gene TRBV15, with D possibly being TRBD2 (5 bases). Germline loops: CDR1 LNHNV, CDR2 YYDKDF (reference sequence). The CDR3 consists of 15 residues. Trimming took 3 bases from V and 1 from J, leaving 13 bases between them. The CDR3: CATSRDFKRSYEQYF. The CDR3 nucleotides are TGTGCCACCAGCAGGGACTTTAAGCGGTCCTACGAGCAGTACTTC.

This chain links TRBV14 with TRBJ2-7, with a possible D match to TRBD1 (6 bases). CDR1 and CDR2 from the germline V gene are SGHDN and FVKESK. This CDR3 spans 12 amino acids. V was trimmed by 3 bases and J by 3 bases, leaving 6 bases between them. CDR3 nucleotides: TGTGCCAGCAGCCAGGACAGCTACGAGCAGTACTTC. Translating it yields CASSQDSYEQYF.

Here the CDR3 reads CASSSVLGEGFEKLFF. CDR3 nucleotides: TGTGCCAGCAGTTCCGTTTTAGGGGAGGGTTTTGAAAAACTGTTTTTT. V is TRBV27 and J is TRBJ1-4, with a weak D call TRBD1 (5 bases). Germline V gene lookup returns CDR1 MNHEY and CDR2 SMNVEV (reference sequence). The germline V and J ends were trimmed by 4 bases and 7 bases, with 19 bases remaining between them. The CDR3 has 16 residues. The full variable domain, with the rest looked up from reference TRBV27 and TRBJ1-4, is EAQVTQNPRYLITVTGKKLTVTCSQNMNHEYMSWYRQDPGLGLRQIYYSMNVEVTDKGDVPEGYKVSRKEKRNFPLILESPSPNQTSLYFCASSSVLGEGFEKLFFGSGTQLSVL.